This T cell receptor beta chain emerged from a study of vaccination effects on CD4 cells after COVID-19. The assay was immunoSEQ multiplex PCR, and TCRdb's table has in-frame clones only and misses some. The repertoire holds 73,000 or so clones, with over 70% as singletons. A remark on this clone: What it binds is not known.

CD4+ T cells specific for antigen were expanded with viral peptide pools by the ViraFEST assay before sequencing. An approximately 10-day culture period preceded the isolation of CD4+ T cells. Vaccine recipients had no previous SARS-CoV-2 infection; their nucleocapsid antibodies were negative. Study-wide results and limits: Long after vaccination, the clones induced by infection and by vaccine shrank markedly in size.

With 0 bases removed from V and 2 bases from J, the gap between germline ends came to 2 bases. The CDR3 has 13 amino acids. Germline-derived CDR1 and CDR2 are MGHRA and YSYEKL. The chain joins TRBV4-1 to TRBJ2-1, with D unresolved. The TCR was taken from a human donor who received a COVID-19 vaccine. Here the sequenced sample was CD4+ T cells from PBMCs cultured with SARS-CoV-2 spike peptides, taken before COVID-19 vaccination. The chain's CDR3 is CASSQDPYNEQFF. The CDR3 coding sequence is TGCGCCAGCAGCCAAGACCCCTACAATGAGCAGTTCTTC.